The sequence of this T cell receptor beta chain was determined in a study of beta chain features in type 1 diabetes (dated by TCRdb to 2016 to 2019). Some background on the complete study: Patients and healthy donors did not differ in mean age, gender distribution, total cell number or subset yield. Whereas all 30 or so donors provided naive and central memory subsets, regulatory and stem cell-like memory subsets were isolated from just 8 patients and about 8 healthy donors. A total of roughly 100 million sorted cells were examined across all samples, and the number of cells per subset was strongly correlated with RNA yield. In the study, TCRB repertoires of sorted circulating CD4+ T cell subsets from recently diagnosed type 1 diabetes patients were compared with those of matched healthy donors. Broad study findings and their caveats: In all four CD4+ subsets, TCRB CDR3 length was moderately but significantly shorter in type 1 diabetes patients. Because small numbers of individuals were included in the HLA sub-analyses, any influence of HLA type on TCRB rearrangement was left unresolved. Because cDNA rather than genomic DNA was sequenced, highly expressing activated cells could have been over-represented, although no difference in activation and CD3 levels was found between groups. The naive, central memory and regulatory TCRB repertoires appeared to resemble one another more closely among patients than among healthy donors. Patients with type 1 diabetes made fewer insertions and deleted more nucleotides at VDJ recombination sites, implying thymic rearrangement abnormalities. Shorter templates might have been favored by PCR, but patient and control samples were amplified and corrected together, so both groups would have been affected equally by any skew.

The germline V gene encodes CDR1 GTSNPN and CDR2 SVGIG (reference sequence). V is pruned by 1 base and J by 10 bases, leaving 13 bases of the junction without a gene match. The CDR3 spans 15 residues, from the cysteine through the phenylalanine. The kept DNA is CDR3 alone, 45 bases in frame from the first base. A single peripheral blood draw of approximately 110 mL on average was collected from each donor into heparinised tubes. A BD FACSAria II was used to sort naive, central memory, regulatory and stem cell-like memory CD4+ T cells with a panel that included CD45RO, CCR7, CD25, CD127, CD95 and CD27. Purity was above 95% for every sorted population. Right away, PBMCs were isolated by Lymphoprep density gradient centrifugation and were stained directly, with no culture step. Samples were stained and sorted in pairs, with one healthy donor and one patient per experiment, so that batch effects were minimized.

All of the isolated RNA was reverse transcribed with the High Capacity cDNA Reverse Transcription Kit, so expressed TCRB transcripts were sequenced. Naive, central memory and regulatory T cell samples underwent deep immunoSEQ sequencing, averaging about 3.3 million total reads per sample. Sorted cells were lysed in RLT buffer, and RNA was extracted using DNase-treated RNeasy Micro or Mini kits according to cell number. Each cell subset was processed on its own to prevent cross-contamination, while patient and healthy donor samples were processed together. Using the immunoSEQ multiplex PCR, TCRB sequences were amplified from cDNA into 87-bp fragments spanning the CDR3 region. The amplicons were sequenced using the Illumina HiSeq platform. In the paper's pipeline: Synthetic template baselines were used to correct PCR bias computationally, reads within Hamming distance 2 were collapsed, and singletons that could not be merged were discarded. Reads were aligned against IMGT so that V, D and J genes, CDR3 length and insertions or deletions at six rearrangement sites could be assigned. Within each subset, clonotype counts were normalized to the number of sorted cells before true diversity and Gini coefficients were calculated with the tcR R package. The overlap coefficient, calculated on TCRB nucleotide sequences, was used to quantify repertoire sharing. As a proxy for the pre-selection repertoire, out-of-frame TCRB sequences from naive cells were analyzed. Here the immuneACCESS table is served through TCRdb, limited to in-frame sequences with V and J called. Missing clones are a known gap in these copies; in checked studies unresolved V genes cover under half, and the rest lacks a known reason. V, J and clone size reflect that table, while D and trimming were determined from the DNA. The sample table contains about 240,000 clones; only one count was recorded for 11% to 15% of them. The ten largest clones represent roughly 0.019% of the sample.

Comments on this clone: No cognate antigen has been identified for it. No qualities accompany the bases; no much larger clone lies one base away. The same CDR3 also results from other DNA sequences found in this sample.

The chain couples TRBV30 to TRBJ2-1; 7 central bases correspond to TRBD2. The sample consisted of naive CD4+ T cells from blood. What the cell subset or site label conveys for this sample: true naive CD4+ T cells. The receptor's source is a man aged 25 to 45 with type 1 diabetes. The DNA sequence is as follows: TGTGCCTGGAGTGCGGGCTACCCTAGGGGAGGGGAGCAGTTCTTC. It specifies CAWSAGYPRGGEQFF.